This record covers a single T cell receptor (beta chain). This clonotype has more than one count but fewer than ten. No antigen is known for it. Base qualities are not recorded, but no much larger clone differs from it by a single base. The CDR3 contains 14 residues, cysteine and phenylalanine counted. Just the 42-base CDR3 DNA is kept, in frame starting at base 1. Trimming costs V 0 bases and J 6 bases, and their ends lie 10 bases apart. CDR1 SGHDT and CDR2 YYEEEE were looked up in the germline V gene. All donors were healthy Caucasians. Three pairs of female monozygotic twins, all aged roughly 18 to 30 years, made up the twin cohort. The RNA used for TCR libraries was isolated from peripheral blood mononuclear cells. Library creation used 5' RACE. The instrument was an Illumina HiSeq 2000. A universal primer binding site was added through template switching, and the final cDNA carried a unique molecular identifier so that TCR cDNA molecules could be counted accurately. First-strand cDNA for TCR alpha and beta chains was synthesized from specific primers in the conserved constant-segment region. Each cDNA library was double barcoded, with a SMART-Mk sample barcode plus Illumina barcodes, to control for contamination. TruSeq adapter sequences and Illumina sample barcodes were added in two successive PCR steps. The TCR alpha and beta cDNA libraries were sequenced on the Illumina HiSeq platform using custom primers. The paper's processing steps were these. MiGEC processed the raw reads to extract unique molecular identifiers, while MiXCR was used to determine the CDR3 positions. Recombination models were inferred per individual with the repgenHMM and IGoR tools using an EM algorithm. Shared clonotypes were analyzed with the tcR package in R, and sharing was normalized by the product of cloneset sizes. Out-of-frame nonproductive sequences were analyzed to study raw recombination free of thymic and clonal selection effects. TCRdb's own reprocessing of the public reads used fastp at Q25 and MiXCR and kept productive beta chains. Rows with one shared CDR3 protein collapse into an entry with the most common genes and DNA. These V and J calls originate from TCRdb's pipeline instead of the authors' own analysis. The sample table contains under 900,000 distinct CDR3 sequences; only one count was recorded for roughly 20% of them. The ten most abundant clones make up less than 15% of the sample.

The data are from a study of identical twins (dated by TCRdb to the mid-2010s). Regarding the study in general: The study deep-sequenced TCR alpha and beta repertoires from monozygotic twins, unrelated adults of various ages and cord blood to test whether fetal clonotypes persist. To rule out contamination, replicate twin experiments were performed at different times with different library preparation protocols. Broad study findings and their caveats: Zero-insertion analyses could be partly confounded by invariant T cells such as MAIT and iNKT, although diverse VJ usage argued against such confounding for most clonotypes. In monozygotic twins, recombination models systematically underestimated out-of-frame TCR alpha sharing, but the models matched the sharing seen between unrelated individuals. Fewer insertions were carried by abundant cord blood beta clonotypes; a weaker similar trend was observed in young adult naive repertoires, while no such trend was observed in memory repertoires. Excess twin sharing in beta out-of-frame sequences was weaker because fewer shared sequences lowered the signal-to-noise ratio. Compared with coincidental sharing between unrelated individuals, an excess of low generation-probability sequences was observed among out-of-frame TCR alpha sequences shared between twins. Because the same donors could not be followed over many years, the conclusions depended on cross-sectional statistical analysis.

These data were also filed under a second study, of T cells expressing NK-cell markers. Per that second paper: Fewer than ten donors provided sorted CD3+CD56+NKG2C+, CD3+CD56+NKG2C- and CD3+CD56-NKG2C+ T-cell subsets, whose TCR beta-chain repertoires were profiled. Among the eight sequenced donors, seven were HCMV-seropositive and one was HCMV-seronegative. In several experiments an anti-gammadeltaTCR antibody was added to restrict sorting to alphabetaTCR-expressing T cells. In roughly six donors, the dominant CD3+CD56+NKG2C+ clonotypes were among the top 10 CD8+ clonotypes and accounted for roughly 1.0-8% of CD8+ T cells. Those dominant clonotypes were again the most abundant among CD3+CD56-NKG2C+ cells in several donors, at roughly 28.3-65%. Whether the expanded NKG2C-expressing T cell clones were specific for HCMV antigens remained unclear. The study sequenced eight donors, all healthy volunteers chosen at random: three men and five women. HCMV-specific IgG was detected in serum with a commercial ELISA kit to determine HCMV serostatus. For a handful of donors, unsorted PBMC were also used to sequence bulk peripheral blood T-cell repertoires. MIGEC handled demultiplexing of the reads and grouping by UMI, while MiTCR was used to assemble and quantify clonotypes. To remove erroneous sequences, TCR cDNA sequences were retained only when supported by two or more reads. The tcR package was used for downstream repertoire analysis, and clonotypes were matched across fractions by CDR3 nucleotide sequence plus V segment. VDJmatch was used to annotate antigen specificity against VDJdb, with one amino acid substitution in CDR3 permitted.

Sequenced sample: PBMCs. Here the chain combines TRBV5-6 and TRBJ2-1, with the D gene not confidently named. This receptor was taken from a woman under 30 in good health. The DNA sequence is TGTGCCAGCAGCTTGGTATTAGCTCCCAATGAGCAGTTCTTC. This gives the protein CASSLVLAPNEQFF.